This T cell receptor beta chain was obtained from a study of CD8 T cells in ankylosing spondylitis. Study-wide findings and caveats: A TCR beta motif of about 8 highly homologous variants appeared characteristic of ankylosing spondylitis blood. There was reportedly significant enrichment of clones that were disease-linked in matched ankylosing spondylitis synovial fluid.

This clonotype has ten or more counts. Its antigen remains unknown. Quantitative barcoded 5'-RACE was used to prepare TCR beta libraries. Each CDR3 protein gets one entry after TCRdb re-called the 5' RACE reads with MiXCR. Altogether 400,000 to 450,000 distinct CDR3 sequences are present, 15% to 20% being singletons, with the ten largest covering 1%. CDR3 length equals 14 residues. V shed 4 bases, J shed 5 bases, and the junction held 4 bases outside the gene matches. CDR1 and CDR2 (germline): KGHSH, LQKENI. V gene TRBV18 combines with J gene TRBJ1-5; the match to TRBD1 covers 8 bases. The sequence derives from a male donor with ankylosing spondylitis. What was sequenced was blood, either unsorted or a sorted T cell fraction (not recorded which). The DNA for the CDR3 is TGTGCCAGCTCACAAACAGGGGGTGATCAGCCCCAGCATTTT. Translated: CASSQTGGDQPQHF.